This TCR beta chain was obtained from a study of T-cell memory formation after mild COVID-19. A note on this clonotype: Its antigen is unidentified.

General study points: There were some responding clones in pre-infection memory, which suggested that cross-reactive memory had joined. The SARS-CoV-2 specificity of second-wave clones reaching peak at day 37 remained unverified. Whereas later expanders leaned CD4+, clones contracting day 15 to 85 showed a balanced CD4/CD8 makeup.

Using constant-segment primers, 5'RACE produced TCR alpha and TCR beta cDNA libraries carrying sample barcodes and UMIs. Each CDR3 protein is one row after TCRdb ran MiXCR on the 5' RACE reads. The table has 300,000 to 350,000 distinct CDR3 sequences, roughly 15% seen once. Germline CDR1 is SQVTM and CDR2 is ANQGSEA. V gave up 6 bases and J gave up 1 base, with 12 bases separating them. The CDR3 covers 13 residues. The chain links TRBV29-1 to TRBJ1-1; D is ambiguous. The sample comprised PBMCs or a T cell subset sorted from them (not recorded which). This sequence was found in a man between 18 and 35 years old who had mild COVID-19 (a few samples of this study predate the infection). Cell type and time point are not known. CDR3 coding DNA: TGCAGCGTGGTCGGGCAGACGAACACTGAAGCTTTCTTT. Translated: CSVVGQTNTEAFF. Full variable domain (missing parts from reference TRBV29-1 and TRBJ1-1): SAVISQKPSRDICQRGTSLTIQCQVDSQVTMMFWYRQQPGQSLTLIATANQGSEATYESGFVIDKFPISRPNLTFSTLTVSNMSPEDSSIYLCSVVGQTNTEAFFGQGTRLTVV.